The 4 T cell receptor beta chains reported below all come from one sample, sequenced in a study of spatial heterogeneity in lung cancer. Each CDR3 protein is one row after TCRdb ran MiXCR on the 5' RACE reads. The sample lists under 100,000 distinct CDR3 sequences, 7% to 9% occurring once. Time point noted: sample taken at primary tumor resection. Whole RNA from tumor, nontumor lung or frozen PBMC was sequenced unsorted. This sample comprised PBMCs, obtained at surgery. The origin of the receptors is a male donor with early-stage non-small cell lung cancer.

This clonotype was seen a handful of times. The chain recombines TRBV20-1 with TRBJ1-4; D perhaps matches TRBD1 (6 bases). The CDR3 is 15 amino acids. V was clipped by 5 bases and J by 5 bases, with 18 bases between them. Germline V gene lookup returns CDR1 DFQATT and CDR2 SNEGSKA (reference sequence). The chain's CDR3 is CSAPSYRASNEKLFF. The CDR3 DNA is TGCAGTGCTCCTTCCTACAGGGCCTCAAATGAAAAACTGTTTTTT.

This clonotype has a handful of counts. The V and J genes are TRBV11-2 and TRBJ2-1, with D unresolved. Trimming took off 3 bases at V and 5 bases at J, with 14 bases between the two ends. The CDR3 consists of 15 residues. CDR1 is SGHAT and CDR2 is FQNNGV in the germline V gene. The CDR3 sequence is CASSLGSILDNEQFF. The CDR3, as DNA: TGTGCCAGCAGCTTGGGCAGCATCCTTGACAATGAGCAGTTCTTC.

This clonotype was observed a handful of times. The chain recombines TRBV18 with TRBJ2-5; D remains ambiguous. The CDR3 loop spans 13 amino acids. Trimming left V 2 bases short and J 4 bases short, with 8 bases between. Germline assignment: CDR1 KGHSH and CDR2 LQKENI. CDR3 amino acids: CASSPIPGETQYF. DNA for the CDR3: TGTGCCAGCTCACCAATTCCCGGAGAGACCCAGTACTTC.

This clonotype was seen repeatedly, ten times or more. The chain joins TRBV29-1 to TRBJ2-7; 9 bases line up with TRBD1. Germline lookup yields CDR1 SQVTM and CDR2 ANQGSEA. V lost 6 bases, J lost 2 bases, and 8 bases stayed unmatched. CDR3 size: 14 residues. CDR3 coding DNA: TGCAGCGTGTCCAACAGGGGGCTTACCTACGAGCAGTACTTC. Protein: CSVSNRGLTYEQYF.